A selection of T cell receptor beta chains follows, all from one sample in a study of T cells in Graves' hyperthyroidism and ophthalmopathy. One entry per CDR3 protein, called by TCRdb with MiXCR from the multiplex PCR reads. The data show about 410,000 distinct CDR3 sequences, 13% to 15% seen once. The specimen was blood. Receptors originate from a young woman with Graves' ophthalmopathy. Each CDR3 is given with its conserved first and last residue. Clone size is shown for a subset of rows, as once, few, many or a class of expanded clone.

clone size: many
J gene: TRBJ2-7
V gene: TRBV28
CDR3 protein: CASSDGGGLADF

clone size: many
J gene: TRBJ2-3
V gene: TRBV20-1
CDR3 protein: CSAGLAGPDTQYF

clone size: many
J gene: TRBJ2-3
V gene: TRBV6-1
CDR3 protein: CASSPDLTDTQYF

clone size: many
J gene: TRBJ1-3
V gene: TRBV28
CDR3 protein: CASSPRQGLGNTIYF

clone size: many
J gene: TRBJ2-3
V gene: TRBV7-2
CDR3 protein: CASSLKTVMDTQYF

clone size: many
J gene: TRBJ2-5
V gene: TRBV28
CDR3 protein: CASSFWLQGASDQETQYF

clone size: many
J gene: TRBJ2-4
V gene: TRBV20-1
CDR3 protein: CSARVVVKNIQYF

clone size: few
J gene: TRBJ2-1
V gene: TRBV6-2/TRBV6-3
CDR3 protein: CASTFEAGGPYNEQFF

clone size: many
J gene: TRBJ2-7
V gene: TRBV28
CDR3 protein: CASSPGTSGQYF

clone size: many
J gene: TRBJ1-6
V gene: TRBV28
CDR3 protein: CASSFRFRVGSGTYSVLGSPLHF

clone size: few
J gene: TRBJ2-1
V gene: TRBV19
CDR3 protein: CASSTGTGQWYEQFF

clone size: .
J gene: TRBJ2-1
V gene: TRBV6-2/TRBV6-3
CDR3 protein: CASTLYIGGPNEQFF

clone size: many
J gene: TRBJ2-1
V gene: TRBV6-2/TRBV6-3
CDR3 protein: CASSYSVLEQFF

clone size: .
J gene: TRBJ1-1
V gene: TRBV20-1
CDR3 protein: CSAGTLLGTEAFF

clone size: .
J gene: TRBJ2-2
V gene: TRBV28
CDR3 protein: CASSRIAGELFF

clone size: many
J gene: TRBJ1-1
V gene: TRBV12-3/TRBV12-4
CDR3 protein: CASCPPDTEAFF

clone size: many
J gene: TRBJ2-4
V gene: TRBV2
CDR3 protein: CASTSRGGRLKNIQYF

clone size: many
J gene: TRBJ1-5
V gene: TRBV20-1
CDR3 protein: CSARHQPGLNQPQHF

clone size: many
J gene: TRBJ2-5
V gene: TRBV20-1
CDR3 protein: CSARGTSIAETQYF

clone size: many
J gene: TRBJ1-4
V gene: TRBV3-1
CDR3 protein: CASSQGDPGTNEKLFF

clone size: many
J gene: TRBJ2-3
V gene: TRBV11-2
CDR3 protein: CASSLEADTQYF

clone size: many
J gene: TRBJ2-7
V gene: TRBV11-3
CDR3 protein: CASRRQGGSYEQYF

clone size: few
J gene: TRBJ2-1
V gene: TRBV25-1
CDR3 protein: CATRAGTTYNEQFF

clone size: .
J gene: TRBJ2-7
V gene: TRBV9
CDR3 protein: CASSVGGGGASEQYF

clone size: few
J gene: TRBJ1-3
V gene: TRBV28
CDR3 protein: CASSADIAGNTIYF

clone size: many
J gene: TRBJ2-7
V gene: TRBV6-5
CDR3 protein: CASSYTTGRNSYEQYF

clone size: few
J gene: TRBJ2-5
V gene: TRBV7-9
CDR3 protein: CASSRSGMETQYF

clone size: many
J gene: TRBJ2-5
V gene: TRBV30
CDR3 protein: CAWSVFQGGETQYF

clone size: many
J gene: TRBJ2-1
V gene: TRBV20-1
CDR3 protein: CSARDTSGGYYNEQFF

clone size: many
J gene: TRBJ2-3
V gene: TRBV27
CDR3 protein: CASSLRDNFLDTQYF

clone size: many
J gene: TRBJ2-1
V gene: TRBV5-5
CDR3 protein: CASSLAPGKGNEQFF

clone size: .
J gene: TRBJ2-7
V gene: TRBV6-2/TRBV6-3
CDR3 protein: CASSLPDRSYEQYF

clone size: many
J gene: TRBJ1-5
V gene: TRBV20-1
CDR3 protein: CSARETVNQPQHF

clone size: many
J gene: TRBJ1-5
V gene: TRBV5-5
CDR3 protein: CASSTSQGLGASNQPQHF

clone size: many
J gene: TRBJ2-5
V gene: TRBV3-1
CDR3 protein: CASSPLTGTQETQYF

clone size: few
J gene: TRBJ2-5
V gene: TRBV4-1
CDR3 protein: CASSQGWRLPGETQYF

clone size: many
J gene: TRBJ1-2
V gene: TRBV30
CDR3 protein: CAWSPRGQDCGYTF

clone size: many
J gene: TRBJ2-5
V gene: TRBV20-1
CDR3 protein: CSAIPYQETQYF

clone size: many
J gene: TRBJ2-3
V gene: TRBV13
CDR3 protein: CASSAQLAGGSDTQYF

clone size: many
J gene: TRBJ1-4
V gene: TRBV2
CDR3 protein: CASTDQEFNEKLFF

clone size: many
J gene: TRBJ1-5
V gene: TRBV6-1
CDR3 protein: CASSEIVGRVEGVDQPQHF

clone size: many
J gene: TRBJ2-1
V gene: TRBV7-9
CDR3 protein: CASSPEGPRANEQFF

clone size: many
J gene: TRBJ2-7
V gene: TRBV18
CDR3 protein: CASSPRTGGHEQYF

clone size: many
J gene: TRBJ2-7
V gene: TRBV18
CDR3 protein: CASSPWGSGRSYEQYF

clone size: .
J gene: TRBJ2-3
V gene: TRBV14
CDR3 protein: CASSPWASADTQYF

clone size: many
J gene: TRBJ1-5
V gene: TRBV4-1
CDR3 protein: CASAGNRYQPQHF